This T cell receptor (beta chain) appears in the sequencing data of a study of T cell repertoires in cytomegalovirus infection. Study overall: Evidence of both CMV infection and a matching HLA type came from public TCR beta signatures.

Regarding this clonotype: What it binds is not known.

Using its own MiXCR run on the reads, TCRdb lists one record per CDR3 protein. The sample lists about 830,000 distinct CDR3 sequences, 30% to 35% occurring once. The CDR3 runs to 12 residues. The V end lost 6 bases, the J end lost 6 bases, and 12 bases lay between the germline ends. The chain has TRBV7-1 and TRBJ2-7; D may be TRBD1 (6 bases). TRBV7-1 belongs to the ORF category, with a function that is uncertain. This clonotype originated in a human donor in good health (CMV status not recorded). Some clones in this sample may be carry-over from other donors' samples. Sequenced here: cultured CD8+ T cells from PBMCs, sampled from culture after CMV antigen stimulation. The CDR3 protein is CASRSDSPEQYF. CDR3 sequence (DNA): TGTGCCAGCAGATCGGACAGTCCCGAGCAGTACTTC.